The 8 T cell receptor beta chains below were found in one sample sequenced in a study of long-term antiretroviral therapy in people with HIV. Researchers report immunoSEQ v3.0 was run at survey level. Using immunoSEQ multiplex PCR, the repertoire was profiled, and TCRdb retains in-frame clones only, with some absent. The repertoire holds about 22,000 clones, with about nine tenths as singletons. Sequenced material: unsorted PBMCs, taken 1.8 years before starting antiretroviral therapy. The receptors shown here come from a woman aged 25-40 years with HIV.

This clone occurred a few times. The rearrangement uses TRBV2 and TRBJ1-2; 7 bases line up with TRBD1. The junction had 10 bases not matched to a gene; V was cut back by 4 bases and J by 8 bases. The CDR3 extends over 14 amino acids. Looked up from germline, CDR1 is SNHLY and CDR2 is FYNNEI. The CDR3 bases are TGTGCCAGCAGTGGAGGACAGGCGGTATGGGGCTACACCTTC. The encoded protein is CASSGGQAVWGYTF.

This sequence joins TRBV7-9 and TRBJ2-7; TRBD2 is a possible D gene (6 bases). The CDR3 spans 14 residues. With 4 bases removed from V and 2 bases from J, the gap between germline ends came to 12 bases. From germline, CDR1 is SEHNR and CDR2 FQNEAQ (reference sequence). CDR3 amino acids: CASSSQEGPYEQYV. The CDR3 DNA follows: TGTGCCAGCAGCTCTCAGGAGGGGCCCTACGAGCAGTACGTC.

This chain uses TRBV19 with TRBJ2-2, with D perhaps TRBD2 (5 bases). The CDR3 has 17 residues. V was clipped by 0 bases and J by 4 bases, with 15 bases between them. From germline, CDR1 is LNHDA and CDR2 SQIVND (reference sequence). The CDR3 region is CASSIDPGLWTTGELFF. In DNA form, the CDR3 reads TGTGCCAGTAGTATAGATCCGGGGTTATGGACCACCGGGGAGCTGTTTTTT.

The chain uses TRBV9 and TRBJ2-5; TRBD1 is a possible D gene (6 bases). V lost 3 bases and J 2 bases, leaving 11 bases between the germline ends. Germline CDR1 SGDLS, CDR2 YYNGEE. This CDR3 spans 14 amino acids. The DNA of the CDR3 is TGTGCCAGCAGCGCCCGGGACAAACAAGAGACCCAGTACTTC. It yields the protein CASSARDKQETQYF.

The CDR3 region is CAWSVLIAGNTQYF. As DNA, the CDR3 is TGTGCCTGGAGTGTACTTATTGCGGGGAATACGCAGTATTTT. V usage is TRBV30 and J usage is TRBJ2-3; D is possibly TRBD2 (6 bases). Germline lookup yields CDR1 GTSNPN and CDR2 SVGIG (reference sequence). The CDR3 covers 14 residues. The ends were cut back, 0 bases at V and 7 bases at J, with 14 bases in the middle. Full variable domain (remainder filled in from reference TRBV30 and TRBJ2-3): SQTIHQWPATLVQPVGSPLSLECTVEGTSNPNLYWYRQAAGRGLQLLFYSVGIGQISSEVPQNLSASRPQDRQFILSSKKLLLSDSGFYLCAWSVLIAGNTQYFGPGTRLTVL.

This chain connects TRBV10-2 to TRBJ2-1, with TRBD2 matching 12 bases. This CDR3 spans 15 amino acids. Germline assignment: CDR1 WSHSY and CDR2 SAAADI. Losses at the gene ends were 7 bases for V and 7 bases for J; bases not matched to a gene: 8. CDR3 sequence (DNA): TGCGCCAGCAACCCGACTAGCGGGGGATCAAATGAGCAGTTCTTC. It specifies CASNPTSGGSNEQFF.

In DNA form, the CDR3 reads TGTGCCAGCAGCTTATTCTCGTATTCTGAAGCTTTCTTT. It specifies CASSLFSYSEAFF. This chain links TRBV7-3 with TRBJ1-1, with D unresolved. The CDR3 is made up of 13 amino acids. Trimming removed 2 bases at V and 6 bases at J, with 10 bases between. Germline CDR1 is SGHTA and CDR2 is FQGTGA.

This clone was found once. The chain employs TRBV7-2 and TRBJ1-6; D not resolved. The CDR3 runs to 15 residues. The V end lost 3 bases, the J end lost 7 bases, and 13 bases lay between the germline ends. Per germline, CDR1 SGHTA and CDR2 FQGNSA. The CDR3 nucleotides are TGTGCCAGCAGCTTGGGCCCACTTTCCAATTCACCCCTCCACTTT. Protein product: CASSLGPLSNSPLHF. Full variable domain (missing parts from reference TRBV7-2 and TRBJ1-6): GAGVSQSPSNKVTEKGKDVELRCDPISGHTALYWYRQSLGQGLEFLIYFQGNSAPDKSGLPSDRFSAERTGGSVSTLTIQRTQQEDSAVYLCASSLGPLSNSPLHFGNGTRLTVT.